The source of this T cell receptor beta chain is a study of blood T cell repertoires in COVID-19 (dated by TCRdb to 2018 to 2021). Regarding the research as a whole: ImmuneRACE Cohort 3 recovered participants were defined by two consecutive negative NP/OP PCR tests, healthcare professional clearance, or symptom resolution. Nearly every sample came with metadata listing a de-identified subject ID, COVID-19 status, age in years and sex. Subjects who had been exposed to COVID-19, were actively infected with it, or had recovered from it provided the deeply sampled blood TCRbeta repertoires that made up the dataset. Samples from collaborators originated in the United States, Italy and Spain and spanned both the acute and convalescent phases of COVID-19. The repertoires were made available in a free public database intended to serve as a resource for research on the immune response to SARS-CoV-2. The prospective study material was composed of cDNA or gDNA derived from T cells, B-cell-depleted T cells, or PBMCs. The samples were drawn from two sources: the first 160 participants of the ongoing ImmuneRACE study, and fewer than 1,500 subjects contributed by 6 global collaborators. Where available, HLA class I and class II types were obtained from metadata supplied by the sample provider rather than from assay-based typing.

Participants in the prospective study were enrolled through a virtual design, were aged roughly 18 to 95 years, and lived in roughly 24 United States geographic areas. In the prospective study, cohorts were assigned on the basis of participant-reported clinical history obtained from a screening survey and a study questionnaire. Each participant in the prospective study had whole blood, serum and a nasopharyngeal or oropharyngeal swab collected by mobile phlebotomists. Participants in the prospective study had the option to provide additional blood draws and questionnaires over a 2-month period. Before DNA extraction, prospective study blood samples were shipped either frozen or at room temperature. About this clone: Its antigen has not been determined. Base qualities were left out, and no much larger clone turns up one base away.

Counted from cysteine to phenylalanine, this CDR3 has 15 amino acids. The sequence is cut down to CDR3 DNA, 45 bases in frame from base 1. TCRbeta CDR3 regions were amplified from genomic DNA by means of the immunoSEQ Assay, a bias-controlled multiplex PCR. Processing in the source paper ran as follows. The number of nucleated cells in each sample was estimated from the amplification of reference gene primers within the assay. To quantify the absolute abundance of each unique TCRbeta CDR3 rearrangement, sequence reads were collapsed and filtered. For each sample, productive Simpson clonality was calculated as the square root of Simpson's diversity index across productive rearrangements. Held by TCRdb, this immuneACCESS table contains in-frame sequences only and omits some clones. Under half of the omission traces to an unresolved V gene where checked; the cause of the rest is unknown. That table is the source of V, J and clone size, and D and trimming were worked out from the DNA. The sample contains about 400,000 clones, approximately 87% of them found a single time. Less than 2.5% of the sample lies in the top ten.

Overall results and qualifications from the work: Clinical and demographic metadata were provided uncurated, with the amount varying by source and participant.

This receptor was obtained from a middle-aged man in a cohort exposed to, infected with or recovered from COVID-19 (not recorded which). The rearranged chain carries TRBV21-1 and TRBJ1-2. TRBV21-1 is reported as a pseudogene. The sample was PBMCs or T cells enriched from blood (not recorded which). At the DNA level, the sequence is TGTGCCAGCAGCAAAGGCGCCGAGGGAGACTATGGCTACACCTTC. It translates as CASSKGAEGDYGYTF.